This is a list of T cell receptor beta chains from one sample in a study of T cells in Graves' hyperthyroidism and ophthalmopathy. TCRdb analysed the multiplex PCR reads with MiXCR anew, one entry per CDR3 protein. The sample lists approximately 590,000 distinct CDR3 sequences; approximately 14% were seen once. The sequenced sample was blood. Every receptor here comes from a woman under 40 with Graves' hyperthyroidism. Both conserved end residues are part of each CDR3. The order of the fields is J gene, V gene, clone size, D gene, CDR3 DNA, CDR3 protein. The D gene is left open where the match is weak. For some rows the clone size is stated as once, few or many, or as a class when expanded; others skip it.

>TRBJ2-3|TRBV7-8|many|NA
TGTGCCAGCAGCTTAGCAGTAGGCGGGAGAGGGGGAGATACGCAGTATTTT
CASSLAVGGRGGDTQYF
>TRBJ2-2|TRBV5-1|NA|NA
TGCGCCAGCAGCTTGGGTAGTTTTGGCACCGGGGAGCTGTTTTTT
CASSLGSFGTGELFF
>TRBJ1-2|TRBV10-3|few|NA
TGTGCCATCAGTGACTACAACCGCGGGTATGGCTACACCTTC
CAISDYNRGYGYTF
>TRBJ2-1|TRBV12-3/TRBV12-4|many|NA
TGTGCCAGCAGTCCGGGACGACCCGCCTACAATGAGCAGTTCTTC
CASSPGRPAYNEQFF
>TRBJ2-5|TRBV20-1|many|TRBD2
TGCAGTGCTGGGGCGGGAGAGCTACAAGAGACCCAGTACTTC
CSAGAGELQETQYF
>TRBJ2-2|TRBV7-9|many|NA
TGTGCCAGCAGCTTATCCGATGACAGTGCGAACACCGGGGAGCTGTTTTTT
CASSLSDDSANTGELFF
>TRBJ1-5|TRBV7-2|few|TRBD1
TGTGCCAGCAGCCCAACAGGGGGCCCAGATCAGCCCCAGCATTTT
CASSPTGGPDQPQHF
>TRBJ2-3|TRBV6-1|NA|NA
TGTGCCAGCAGTTATGGCGCCCAGCGGGCGGTCCATACGCAGTATTTT
CASSYGAQRAVHTQYF
>TRBJ2-7|TRBV6-1|NA|TRBD2
TGTGCCAGCAGTCAACTAGCGGGAGTGGGGAACGAGCAGTACTTC
CASSQLAGVGNEQYF
>TRBJ2-3|TRBV5-1|NA|TRBD2
TGCGCCAGCAGCTTGGGCGGGGGACTTATCACAGATACGCAGTATTTT
CASSLGGGLITDTQYF
>TRBJ2-1|TRBV9|NA|NA
TGTGCCAGCAGCGTAGCTACCTTCCATGAGCAGTTCTTC
CASSVATFHEQFF
>TRBJ2-7|TRBV19|NA|TRBD2
TGTGCCAGTAGTATGAGATCTAGCGGGAGTATCCAGTACGAGCAGTACTTC
CASSMRSSGSIQYEQYF
>TRBJ1-1|TRBV12-3/TRBV12-4|many|NA
TGTGCCAGCAGGATCTGGTTTGGGGCGGAAGCTTTCTTT
CASRIWFGAEAFF
>TRBJ1-5|TRBV27|NA|NA
TGTGCCAGCAAGCCAGGACAGTTGAATCAGCCCCAGCATTTT
CASKPGQLNQPQHF
>TRBJ2-5|TRBV19|NA|NA
TGTGCCAGTAGTATGAGTGGGTTCCAAGAGACCCAGTACTTC
CASSMSGFQETQYF
>TRBJ2-7|TRBV12-3/TRBV12-4|NA|TRBD1
TGTGCCAGCACTCAAACAGGGGACGAGCAGTACTTC
CASTQTGDEQYF
>TRBJ2-7|TRBV6-2/TRBV6-3|many|TRBD2
TGTGCCAGCAGTTACCTGACTAGCCTACCCTCCTACGAGCAGTACTTC
CASSYLTSLPSYEQYF
>TRBJ1-2|TRBV11-1|many|NA
TGTGCCAGCAGCCCCGCAGGGTCGTGGGGCTACACCTTC
CASSPAGSWGYTF
>TRBJ2-3|TRBV7-9|many|TRBD2
TGTGCCAGCAGCTTAGCTGGTGGGGGACTAGATGCAGATACGCAGTATTTT
CASSLAGGGLDADTQYF
>TRBJ2-1|TRBV10-1|NA|TRBD2
TGCGCCAGCAGTGCAAACCTAGCGGGAGGCTACAATGAGCAGTTCTTC
CASSANLAGGYNEQFF
>TRBJ1-1|TRBV12-5|few|TRBD1
TGTGCTAGTGGTTTGGTACAGGGGGGGATCACTGAAGCTTTCTTT
CASGLVQGGITEAFF
>TRBJ2-7|TRBV7-2|many|NA
TGTGCCAGCAGCTTAGTCGGCAGGAGAGACACCTACGAGCAGTACTTC
CASSLVGRRDTYEQYF
>TRBJ1-1|TRBV7-9|many|NA
TGTGCCAGCAGCCCCGCCAGTGCGACTGAAGCTTTCTTT
CASSPASATEAFF
>TRBJ2-7|TRBV30|many|NA
TGTGCCTGGACGGCCAGGGCGTCTGGCTACGAGCAGTACTTC
CAWTARASGYEQYF
>TRBJ1-4|TRBV30|many|NA
TGTGCCTGGAGTGTACGTCGGCTTAATGAAAAACTGTTTTTT
CAWSVRRLNEKLFF
>TRBJ2-1|TRBV4-1|few|NA
TGCGCCAGCAGCCAAGGACGGGTCTCCTACAATGAGCAGTTCTTC
CASSQGRVSYNEQFF
>TRBJ1-2|TRBV18|few|TRBD1
TGTGCCAGCTCACCTCAGGACAGGGGTCACGATGGCTACACCTTC
CASSPQDRGHDGYTF
>TRBJ1-2|TRBV27|NA|NA
TGTGCCAGCAGTCCGTTGGGGTTTGGCTACACCTTC
CASSPLGFGYTF
>TRBJ1-5|TRBV2|NA|NA
TGTGCCAGCAGTGAAGGGGTTAGCAATCAGCCCCAGCATTTT
CASSEGVSNQPQHF
>TRBJ2-3|TRBV5-5|many|TRBD2
TGTGCCAGCAGCTCCATAGCGGGAGGGCCCTCCACAGATACGCAGTATTTT
CASSSIAGGPSTDTQYF
>TRBJ2-3|TRBV30|many|TRBD1
TGTGCCCAGAACAGGGGCGCCACAGATACGCAGTATTTT
CAQNRGATDTQYF
>TRBJ2-1|TRBV5-1|many|NA
TGCGCCAGCAGCTTGGCCTGGCCAGAGCAGTTCTTC
CASSLAWPEQFF
>TRBJ2-5|TRBV29-1|NA|NA
TGCAGCGTTGAGGGCAGGGCAAGGGTAGAGACCCAGTACTTC
CSVEGRARVETQYF
>TRBJ2-7|TRBV28|few|TRBD1
TGTGCCAGCAGACCACAGGGGGGAGGCTACGAGCAGTACTTC
CASRPQGGGYEQYF
>TRBJ2-3|TRBV20-1|many|TRBD1
TGCAGTGCTTCAAACCCGGGACAGGGCACAGATACGCAGTATTTT
CSASNPGQGTDTQYF
>TRBJ2-1|TRBV6-2/TRBV6-3|few|NA
TGTGCCAGCAGTTACTTTTCCTACAATGAGCAGTTCTTC
CASSYFSYNEQFF
>TRBJ2-7|TRBV5-1|few|NA
TGCGCCAGCAGAAGGGGCGCCAACTCCTACGAGCAGTACTTC
CASRRGANSYEQYF
>TRBJ2-1|TRBV9|many|NA
TGTGCCAGCAGCGTACAGGGAGCTATTCAGGGCAATGAGCAGTTCTTC
CASSVQGAIQGNEQFF
>TRBJ1-1|TRBV6-1|many|TRBD1
TGTGCCAGCAGTCCGGGACAGGTGTATGTGCAGGAAGCTTTCTTT
CASSPGQVYVQEAFF
>TRBJ2-7|TRBV6-5|many|TRBD1
TGTGCCAGCAGTTACCACGGGGACAGATCCTACGAGCAGTACTTC
CASSYHGDRSYEQYF
>TRBJ2-3|TRBV19|NA|TRBD2
TGTGCCAGTAGTATTCCCGGACTAGCGGGAGGTCCAGATACGCAGTATTTT
CASSIPGLAGGPDTQYF
>TRBJ1-2|TRBV12-3/TRBV12-4|NA|NA
TGTGCCAGCAGTTCCCCCCATCAGGGCAACTATGGCTACACCTTC
CASSSPHQGNYGYTF
>TRBJ2-6|TRBV12-3/TRBV12-4|many|NA
TGTGCCAGCAGTTTTCGGATGGGTGGGGCCAACGTCCTGACTTTC
CASSFRMGGANVLTF
>TRBJ2-1|TRBV27|NA|NA
TGTGCCAGCAGTTTGTCGGTCTACAATGAGCAGTTCTTC
CASSLSVYNEQFF
>TRBJ1-5|TRBV19|NA|TRBD1
TGTGCCAGTAGCCCTAACAGGGGAGTTCAGCCCCAGCATTTT
CASSPNRGVQPQHF
>TRBJ2-1|TRBV7-8|NA|NA
TGTGCCAGCAGACCACCCGGGGGAGCTAGCGAGACCCAGTTCTTC
CASRPPGGASETQFF
>TRBJ2-2|TRBV28|NA|NA
TGTGCCAGCAGTTTAATAGGACAGACCGCGAACACCGGGGAGCTGTTTTTT
CASSLIGQTANTGELFF
>TRBJ2-2|TRBV12-3/TRBV12-4|few|TRBD1
TGTGCCAGCAGAAGGGGACAGGGGGCCACCGGGGAGCTGTTTTTT
CASRRGQGATGELFF
>TRBJ2-1|TRBV20-1|many|NA
TGCAGTGCTACCCACGATGAGCAGTTCTTC
CSATHDEQFF
>TRBJ2-1|TRBV11-2|few|TRBD2
TGTGCCAGCAGCTTAGGCCTAGCGGGAGAGTACAATGAGCAGTTCTTC
CASSLGLAGEYNEQFF
>TRBJ2-1|TRBV13|few|TRBD2
TGTGCCAGCAGCTCCCCCTGGACTAGCGGGGGTTACAATGAGCAGTTCTTC
CASSSPWTSGGYNEQFF
>TRBJ2-1|TRBV2|NA|TRBD2
TGTGCCAGCAGAAAAGGGACTAGCGATGTCAATGAGCAGTTCTTC
CASRKGTSDVNEQFF
>TRBJ2-7|TRBV11-2|NA|NA
TGTGCCAGCAGCTTAAACGTGGGGCCCTCCTACGAGCAGTACTTC
CASSLNVGPSYEQYF
>TRBJ2-5|TRBV6-1|many|NA
TGTGCCAGCAGTTATCCAGCGGTGAGAGGGGAGACCCAGTACTTC
CASSYPAVRGETQYF
>TRBJ1-1|TRBV3-1|NA|TRBD1
TGTGCCAGCAGCCTCAGGACAGGAGCGAGGACTGAAGCTTTCTTT
CASSLRTGARTEAFF